Listed below are T cell receptor beta chains from one sample, sequenced in a study of technical replicates of blood from a few donors. Sequenced by immunoSEQ multiplex PCR; TCRdb stores in-frame clones only, minus some. This table holds tens of thousands of clones, approximately 94% found once. Sequencing input: T cells isolated from PBMCs. These receptors originate from a human donor in good health. The CDR3 runs from the conserved cysteine through the conserved F or W. Each record gives: J gene, CDR3 length, D gene, clone size, V gene, CDR3 DNA, CDR3 protein. The D gene is left open where the match is weak. Only some rows state a clone size, as once, few, many or a class for expanded clones.

TRBJ2-6,15,.,.,TRBV7-3,TGTGCCAGCAGCTTAATTAGTTCTGGGGCCAACGTCCTGACTTTC,CASSLISSGANVLTF
TRBJ1-2,12,.,.,TRBV10-3,TGTGCCATCAGTGCACAGGACTATGGCTACACCTTC,CAISAQDYGYTF
TRBJ1-1,12,TRBD1,.,TRBV12-5,TGTGCTAGTGGTTTAGGGGACAGGGAAGCTTTCTTT,CASGLGDREAFF
TRBJ1-5,14,.,.,TRBV6-5,TGTGCCAGCAGCTCCCTTGACTCTAATCAGCCCCAGCATTTT,CASSSLDSNQPQHF
TRBJ1-2,16,.,.,TRBV7-3,TGTGCCAGCAGCTTAACGGATGGGAGTTCTAACTATGGCTACACCTTC,CASSLTDGSSNYGYTF
TRBJ1-1,17,TRBD1,.,TRBV6-1,TGTGCCAGCAGTGATGGCCCCGTTCAGGGGGCGAACACTGAAGCTTTCTTT,CASSDGPVQGANTEAFF
TRBJ2-5,15,TRBD2,.,TRBV4-1,TGCGCCAGCAGCGAGTCTAGCGGGAGTTTAGAGACCCAGTACTTC,CASSESSGSLETQYF
TRBJ1-1,15,.,.,TRBV9,TGTGCCAGCAGCGTAAGTCAGGGGTCGAACACTGAAGCTTTCTTT,CASSVSQGSNTEAFF
TRBJ1-5,16,TRBD1,.,TRBV7-9,TGTGCCAGCAGCTTAGAACTCGGACAGGGAACTCAGCCCCAGCATTTT,CASSLELGQGTQPQHF
TRBJ1-3,14,.,once,TRBV6-1,TGTGCCAGCAGTTCCCCCAGATCTGGAAACACCATATATTTT,CASSSPRSGNTIYF
TRBJ2-1,15,TRBD2,.,TRBV4-2,TGTGCCAGCAGCCAAGGGACTAGCGGCTACAATGAGCAGTTCTTC,CASSQGTSGYNEQFF
TRBJ1-5,15,.,.,TRBV19,TGTGCCAGTAGTAGCGTGGGCAGGGTGAGACAGCCCCAGCATTTT,CASSSVGRVRQPQHF
TRBJ1-2,13,.,.,TRBV4-2,TGTGCCAGCAGCCAAGTGTTGGAGCTAGGCTACACCTTC,CASSQVLELGYTF
TRBJ2-7,16,TRBD1,.,TRBV5-8,TGTGCCAGCAGCTTGGGAATTCAGGGGGTGGCCCACGAGCAGTACTTC,CASSLGIQGVAHEQYF
TRBJ2-7,13,TRBD1,.,TRBV7-9,TGTGCCAGCAGCCAGGACAGGGTCAACGAGCAGTACTTC,CASSQDRVNEQYF
TRBJ2-7,14,TRBD1,.,TRBV2,TGTGCCAGCGGGGACAGGGGGCTCATTTACGAGCAGTACTTC,CASGDRGLIYEQYF
TRBJ1-2,13,.,.,TRBV4-1,TGCGCCAGCAGCCAAGATGGGCGATATGGCTACACCTTC,CASSQDGRYGYTF
TRBJ2-1,14,TRBD2,once,TRBV7-7,TGTGCTAGCAGCCCCCTGCGGGAGTGGAATGAGCAGTTCTTC,CASSPLREWNEQFF
TRBJ1-5,17,.,.,TRBV14,TGTGCCAGCAGCCTACCGCCGTGGGCAAGCCACAATCAGCCCCAGCATTTT,CASSLPPWASHNQPQHF
TRBJ1-1,17,.,.,TRBV28,TGTGCCAGCAGTTCCCCAGGAGGCGTACAGCGGTGGACTGAAGCTTTCTTT,CASSSPGGVQRWTEAFF
TRBJ2-1,15,.,.,TRBV9,TGTGCCAGCCAGGGAGGCGGGAACTCCTACAATGAGCAGTTCTTC,CASQGGGNSYNEQFF
TRBJ2-7,15,TRBD1,.,TRBV4-1,TGCGCCAGCAGCCAAGATCCAGGGGGCTTCTACGAGCAGTACTTC,CASSQDPGGFYEQYF